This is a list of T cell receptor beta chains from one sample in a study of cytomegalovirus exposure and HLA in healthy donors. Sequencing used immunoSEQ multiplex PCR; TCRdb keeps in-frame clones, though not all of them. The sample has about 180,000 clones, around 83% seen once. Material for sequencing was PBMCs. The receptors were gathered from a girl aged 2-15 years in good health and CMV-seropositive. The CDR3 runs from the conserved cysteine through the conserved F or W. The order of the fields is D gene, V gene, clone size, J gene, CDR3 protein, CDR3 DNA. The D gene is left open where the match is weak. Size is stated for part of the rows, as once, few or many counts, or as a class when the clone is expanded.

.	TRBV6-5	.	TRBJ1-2	CASSYSARVSGYTF	TGTGCCAGCAGTTACTCGGCCAGGGTGTCGGGCTACACCTTC
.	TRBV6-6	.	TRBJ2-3	CASSNRQVWGPDTQYF	TGTGCCAGCAGTAACCGACAGGTTTGGGGCCCAGATACGCAGTATTTT
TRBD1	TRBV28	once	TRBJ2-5	CASSSPDRYQETQYF	TGTGCCAGCAGCTCCCCGGACAGGTACCAAGAGACCCAGTACTTC
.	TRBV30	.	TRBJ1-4	CAWSGKGHIGLIEKLFF	TGTGCCTGGAGTGGAAAAGGACATATTGGCTTGATTGAAAAACTGTTTTTT
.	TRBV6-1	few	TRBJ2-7	CASSLYDF	TGTGCCAGCAGCCTCTACGACTTC
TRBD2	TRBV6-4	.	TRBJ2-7	CARRLQRDLRGEAYEQYF	TGTGCCAGGCGCTTGCAGCGGGACCTTCGTGGGGAGGCCTACGAGCAGTACTTC
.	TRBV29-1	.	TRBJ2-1	CSVEEPLLGRLNEQFF	TGCAGCGTTGAAGAGCCACTATTGGGGAGGCTAAATGAGCAGTTCTTC
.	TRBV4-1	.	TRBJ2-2	CASSQADWLGELFF	TGCGCCAGCAGCCAAGCCGACTGGCTCGGGGAGCTGTTTTTT
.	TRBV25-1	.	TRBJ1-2	CASSELGGNYGYTF	TGTGCCAGCAGTGAGTTGGGAGGGAACTATGGCTACACCTTC
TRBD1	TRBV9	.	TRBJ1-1	CASSARGRETEAFF	TGTGCCAGCAGCGCAAGGGGGCGGGAAACTGAAGCTTTCTTT
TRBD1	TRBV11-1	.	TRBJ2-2	CASSLGQGMRHTGELFF	TGTGCCAGCAGCTTGGGACAGGGGATGAGGCACACCGGGGAGCTGTTTTTT
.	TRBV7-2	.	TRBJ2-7	CASSSDISYEQYF	TGTGCCAGCAGTTCGGACATTTCCTACGAGCAGTACTTC
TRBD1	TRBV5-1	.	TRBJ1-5	CASSSGTANQPQHF	TGCGCCAGCAGCTCCGGGACAGCTAATCAGCCCCAGCATTTT
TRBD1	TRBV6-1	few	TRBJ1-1	CASSEAEQGLWNTEAFF	TGTGCCAGCAGTGAAGCTGAACAGGGGCTTTGGAACACTGAAGCTTTCTTT
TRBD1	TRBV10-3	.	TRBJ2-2	CAISRTGNGELFF	TGTGCCATCAGTAGGACAGGAAACGGGGAGCTGTTTTTT
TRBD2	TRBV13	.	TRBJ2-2	CASSYDSGGPITGELFF	TGTGCCAGCAGCTATGACTCGGGAGGGCCGATCACCGGGGAGCTGTTTTTT
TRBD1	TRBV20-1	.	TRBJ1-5	CSSTGTVFF	TGCAGTTCAACCGGGACAGTCTTTTTC
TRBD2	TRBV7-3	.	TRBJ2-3	CASSLTGLAGGFTDTQYF	TGTGCCAGCAGCTTAACAGGCCTAGCGGGAGGTTTCACAGATACGCAGTATTTT
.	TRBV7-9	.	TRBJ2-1	CASSLGGGNEQFF	TGTGCCAGCAGCTTAGGGGGCGGAAATGAGCAGTTCTTC
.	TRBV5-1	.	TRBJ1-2	CASSQDSPNYGYTF	TGCGCCAGCAGCCAGGACAGCCCTAACTATGGCTACACCTTC
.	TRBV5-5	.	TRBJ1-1	CASSLVAANTEAFF	TGTGCCAGCAGCTTGGTTGCGGCAAACACTGAAGCTTTCTTT
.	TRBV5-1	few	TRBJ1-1	CASSLAVGRNTEAFF	TGCGCCAGCAGCTTGGCCGTAGGGAGGAACACTGAAGCTTTCTTT
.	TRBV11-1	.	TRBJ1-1	CASSSRDTQNTEAFF	TGTGCCAGCAGCTCACGGGACACACAGAACACTGAAGCTTTCTTT